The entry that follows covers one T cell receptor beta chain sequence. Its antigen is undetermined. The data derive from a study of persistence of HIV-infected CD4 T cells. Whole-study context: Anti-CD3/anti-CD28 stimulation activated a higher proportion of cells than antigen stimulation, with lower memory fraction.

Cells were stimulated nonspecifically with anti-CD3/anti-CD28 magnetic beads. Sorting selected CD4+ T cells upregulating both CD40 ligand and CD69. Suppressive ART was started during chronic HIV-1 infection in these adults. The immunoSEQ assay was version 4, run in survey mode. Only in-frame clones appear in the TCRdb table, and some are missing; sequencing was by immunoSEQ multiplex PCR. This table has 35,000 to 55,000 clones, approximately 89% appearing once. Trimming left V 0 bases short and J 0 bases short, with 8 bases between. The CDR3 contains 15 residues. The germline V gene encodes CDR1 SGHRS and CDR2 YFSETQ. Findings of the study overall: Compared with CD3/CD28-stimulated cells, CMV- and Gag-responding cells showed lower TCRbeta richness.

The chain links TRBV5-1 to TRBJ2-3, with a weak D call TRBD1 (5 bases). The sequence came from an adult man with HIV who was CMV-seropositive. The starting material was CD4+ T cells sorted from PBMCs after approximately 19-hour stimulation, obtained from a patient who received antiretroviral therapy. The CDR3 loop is CASSLVTASTDTQYF. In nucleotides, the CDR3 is TGCGCCAGCAGCTTGGTGACAGCAAGCACAGATACGCAGTATTTT.